This entry is about one TCR beta chain. Its antigen is not identified. The V end was cut by 1 base, the J end by 5 bases, with 0 bases between. The CDR3 extends over 12 amino acids. These data are taken from a study of T cell responses to AZD1222 COVID-19 vaccine. Notes on the study in general: Females made up more of the donors, who were largely white British, and clonal diversity may have come out too low. Two doses of AZD1222 preceded a rise in Spike-specific TCR breadth and depth.

The assay was immunoSEQ multiplex PCR, and TCRdb's table has in-frame clones only and misses some. The sample yields roughly 200,000 clones, approximately 93% seen once. Second-dose intervals of approximately 4 or approximately 12 weeks were pooled. The sequence derives from an adult who received the AZD1222 COVID-19 vaccine. V usage is TRBV12-3 or TRBV12-4 and J usage is TRBJ1-6, with no clear D. The specimen comprised peripheral blood, sampled 28 days after the second AZD1222 dose. The CDR3 here is CASSLDNSPLHF. CDR3 DNA: TGTGCCAGCAGTTTAGATAATTCACCCCTCCACTTT.